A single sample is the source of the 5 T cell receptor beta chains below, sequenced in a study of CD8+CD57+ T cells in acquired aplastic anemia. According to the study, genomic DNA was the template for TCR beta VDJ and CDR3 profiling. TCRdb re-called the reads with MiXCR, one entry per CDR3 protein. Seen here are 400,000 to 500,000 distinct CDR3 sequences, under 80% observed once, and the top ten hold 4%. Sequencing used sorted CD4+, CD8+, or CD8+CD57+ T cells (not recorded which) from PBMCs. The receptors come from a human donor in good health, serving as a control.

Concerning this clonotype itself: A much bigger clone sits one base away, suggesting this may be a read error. The CDR3: CASSTGQGAGAFF. The DNA for the CDR3 is TGTGCCAGCAGCACGGGCCAGGGGGCTGGGGCTTTCTTT. The V call is TRBV7-2, the J call TRBJ1-1; TRBD1 matches at 8 bases. The CDR3 is 13 residues long. Germline V gives CDR1 SGHTA, CDR2 FQGNSA. V dropped 5 bases and J dropped 11; count of bases not matched to a gene: 10.

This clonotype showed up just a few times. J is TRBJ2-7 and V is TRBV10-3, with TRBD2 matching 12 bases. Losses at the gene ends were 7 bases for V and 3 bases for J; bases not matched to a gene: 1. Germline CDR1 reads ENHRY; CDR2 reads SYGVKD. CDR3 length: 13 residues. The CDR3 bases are TGTGCCATCACGACTAGCGGGAGCTACGAGCAGTACTTC. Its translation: CAITTSGSYEQYF.

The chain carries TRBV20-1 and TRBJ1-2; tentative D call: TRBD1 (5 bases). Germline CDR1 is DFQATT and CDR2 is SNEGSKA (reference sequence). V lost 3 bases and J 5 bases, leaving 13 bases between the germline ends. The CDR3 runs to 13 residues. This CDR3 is CSASDGASYGYTF. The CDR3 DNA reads TGCAGTGCTAGTGACGGGGCTAGTTATGGCTACACCTTC.

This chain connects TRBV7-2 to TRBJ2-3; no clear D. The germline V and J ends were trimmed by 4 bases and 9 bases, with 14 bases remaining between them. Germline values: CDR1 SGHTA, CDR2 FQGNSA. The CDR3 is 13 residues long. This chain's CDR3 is CASSWLGTGTQYF. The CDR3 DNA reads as TGTGCCAGCAGCTGGTTGGGTACTGGAACGCAGTATTTT.

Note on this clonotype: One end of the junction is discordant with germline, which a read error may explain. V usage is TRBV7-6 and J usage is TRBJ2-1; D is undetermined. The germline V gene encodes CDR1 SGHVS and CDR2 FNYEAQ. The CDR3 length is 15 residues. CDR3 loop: CASSLAASIYKEQFF. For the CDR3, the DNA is TGTGCCAGCAGCTTAGCGGCGAGCATCTACAAGGAGCAGTTCTTC.